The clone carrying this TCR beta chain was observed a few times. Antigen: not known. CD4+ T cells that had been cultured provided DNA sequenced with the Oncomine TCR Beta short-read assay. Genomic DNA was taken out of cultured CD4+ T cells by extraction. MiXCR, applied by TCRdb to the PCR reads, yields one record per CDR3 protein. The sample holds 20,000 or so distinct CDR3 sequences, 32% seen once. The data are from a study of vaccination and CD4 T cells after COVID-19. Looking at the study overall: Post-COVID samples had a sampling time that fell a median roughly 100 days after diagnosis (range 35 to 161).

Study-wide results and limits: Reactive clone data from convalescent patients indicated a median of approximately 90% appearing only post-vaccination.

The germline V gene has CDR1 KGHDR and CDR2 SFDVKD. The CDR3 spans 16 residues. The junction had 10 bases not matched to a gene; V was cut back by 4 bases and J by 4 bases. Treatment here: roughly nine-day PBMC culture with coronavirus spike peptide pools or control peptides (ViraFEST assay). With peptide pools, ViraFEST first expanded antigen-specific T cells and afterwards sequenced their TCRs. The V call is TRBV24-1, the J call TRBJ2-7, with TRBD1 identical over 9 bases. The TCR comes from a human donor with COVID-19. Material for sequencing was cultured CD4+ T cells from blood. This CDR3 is CATSESERTGDYEQYF. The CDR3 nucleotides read TGTGCCACCAGTGAATCCGAGCGGACAGGGGATTACGAGCAGTACTTC.